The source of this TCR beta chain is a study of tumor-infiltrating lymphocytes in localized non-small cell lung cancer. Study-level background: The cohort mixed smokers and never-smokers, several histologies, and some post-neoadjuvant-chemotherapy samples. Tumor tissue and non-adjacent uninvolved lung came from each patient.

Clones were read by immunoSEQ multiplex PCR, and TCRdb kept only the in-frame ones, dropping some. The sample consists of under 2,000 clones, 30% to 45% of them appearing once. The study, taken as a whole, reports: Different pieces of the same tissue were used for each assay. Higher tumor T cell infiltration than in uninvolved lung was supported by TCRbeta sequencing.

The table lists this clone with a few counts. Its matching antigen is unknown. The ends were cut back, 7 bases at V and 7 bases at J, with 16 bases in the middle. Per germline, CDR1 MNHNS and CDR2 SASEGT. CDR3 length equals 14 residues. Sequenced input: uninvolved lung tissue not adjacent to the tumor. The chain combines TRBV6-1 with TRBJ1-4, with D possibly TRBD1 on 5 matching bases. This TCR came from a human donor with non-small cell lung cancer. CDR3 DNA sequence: TGTGCCAGCACGACTCGGGACTCACCTGAAAAACTGTTTTTT. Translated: CASTTRDSPEKLFF.